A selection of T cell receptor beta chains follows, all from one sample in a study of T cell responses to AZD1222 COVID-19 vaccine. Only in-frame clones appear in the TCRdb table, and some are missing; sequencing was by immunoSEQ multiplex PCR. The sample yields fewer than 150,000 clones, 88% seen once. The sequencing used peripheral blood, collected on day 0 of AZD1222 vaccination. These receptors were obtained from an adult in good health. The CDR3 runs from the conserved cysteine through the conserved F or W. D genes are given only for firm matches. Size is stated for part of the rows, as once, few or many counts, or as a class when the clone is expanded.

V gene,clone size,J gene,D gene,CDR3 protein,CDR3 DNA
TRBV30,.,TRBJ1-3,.,CASGQGNTIYF,TGTGCCTCTGGACAGGGAAACACCATATATTTT
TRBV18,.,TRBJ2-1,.,CASGATDFNEQFF,TGTGCCAGCGGGGCCACAGACTTCAATGAGCAGTTCTTC
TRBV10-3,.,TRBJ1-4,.,CAIRAGGEPTEKLFF,TGTGCCATCAGGGCCGGTGGGGAGCCGACTGAAAAACTGTTTTTT
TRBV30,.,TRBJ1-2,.,CAWRTRGGGYTF,TGTGCCTGGAGGACGCGGGGAGGCGGCTACACCTTC
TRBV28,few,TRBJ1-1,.,CASSSYRSPEAFF,TGTGCCAGCAGTTCCTATCGAAGCCCTGAAGCTTTCTTT
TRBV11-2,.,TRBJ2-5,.,CASSLGVAQETQYF,TGTGCCAGCAGCCTAGGAGTGGCTCAAGAGACCCAGTACTTC
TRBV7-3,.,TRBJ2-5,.,CASSLGGLQETQYF,TGTGCCAGCAGCCTCGGGGGGCTCCAAGAGACCCAGTACTTC
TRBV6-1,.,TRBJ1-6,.,CASSEDRVHYNSPLHF,TGTGCCAGCAGTGAAGACAGGGTTCACTATAATTCACCCCTCCACTTT
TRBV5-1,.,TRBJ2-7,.,CASSLGDPVIDEQYF,TGCGCCAGCAGCTTGGGCGACCCGGTGATTGACGAGCAGTACTTC
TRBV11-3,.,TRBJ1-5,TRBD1,CASRPPDRVRNQPQHF,TGTGCCAGCAGACCCCCCGACAGGGTTCGCAATCAGCCCCAGCATTTT
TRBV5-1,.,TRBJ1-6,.,CASSWNRVQGNSPLHF,TGCGCCAGCAGCTGGAACAGGGTCCAAGGAAATTCACCCCTCCACTTT
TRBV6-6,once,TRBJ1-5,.,CASSYPQHF,TGTGCCAGCAGTTACCCCCAGCATTTT
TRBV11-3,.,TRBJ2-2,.,CASSPRQGGTGELFF,TGTGCCAGCAGCCCTCGACAGGGAGGCACCGGGGAGCTGTTTTTT
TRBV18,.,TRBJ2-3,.,CASSPPSGDTQYF,TGTGCCAGCTCACCACCTAGTGGAGATACGCAGTATTTT
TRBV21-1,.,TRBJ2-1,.,CASSKADGCSYNEQFF,TGTGCCAGCAGCAAAGCGGACGGGTGCTCCTACAATGAGCAGTTCTTC
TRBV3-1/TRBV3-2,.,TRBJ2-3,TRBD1,CASSQLLLTGRSTDTQYF,TGTGCCAGCAGCCAATTGTTATTGACAGGGAGAAGCACAGATACGCAGTATTTT
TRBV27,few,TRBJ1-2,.,CASSRTFVGDYGYTF,TGTGCCAGCAGCCGCACCTTTGTAGGAGACTATGGCTACACCTTC
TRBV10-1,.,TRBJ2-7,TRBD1,CASSPGQRLYEQYF,TGCGCCAGCAGCCCGGGACAGCGCCTTTACGAGCAGTACTTC
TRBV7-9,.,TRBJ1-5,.,CASSLAGGNQPQHF,TGTGCCAGCAGCTTAGCGGGGGGCAATCAGCCCCAGCATTTT
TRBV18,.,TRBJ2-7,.,CASSLPSTNSYEQYF,TGTGCCAGCTCACTTCCATCGACGAATTCCTACGAGCAGTACTTC
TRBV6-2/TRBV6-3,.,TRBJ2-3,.,CASSYWALDTQYF,TGTGCCAGCAGTTATTGGGCGCTAGATACGCAGTATTTT
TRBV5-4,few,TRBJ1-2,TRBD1,CASSLDPTGTGDGYTF,TGTGCCAGCAGCTTGGATCCCACCGGGACAGGGGATGGCTACACCTTC
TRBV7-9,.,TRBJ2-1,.,CASSVAPGALYNEQFF,TGTGCCAGCAGCGTAGCCCCGGGGGCTCTTTACAATGAGCAGTTCTTC
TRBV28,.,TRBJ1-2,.,CASSSHTGWNGYTF,TGTGCCAGCAGTTCCCACACAGGGTGGAATGGCTACACCTTC
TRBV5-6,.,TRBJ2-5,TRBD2,CASSSEAGGGETQYF,TGTGCCAGCAGCTCCGAAGCGGGAGGAGGAGAGACCCAGTACTTC
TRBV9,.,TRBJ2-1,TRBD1,CASSVGQGDEQFF,TGTGCCAGCAGCGTAGGACAGGGCGATGAGCAGTTCTTC
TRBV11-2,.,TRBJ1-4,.,CASSSARSNEKLFF,TGTGCCAGCAGCTCTGCCAGGTCTAATGAAAAACTGTTTTTT
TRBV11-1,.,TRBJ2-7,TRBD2,CASSPGTSGGAYEQYF,TGTGCCAGCAGCCCGGGGACTAGCGGGGGCGCCTACGAGCAGTACTTC
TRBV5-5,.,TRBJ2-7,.,CASSSVRIDYEQYF,TGTGCCAGCAGCTCCGTCCGGATTGACTACGAGCAGTACTTC
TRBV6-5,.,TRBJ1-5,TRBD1,CASSYPDRFSQPQHF,TGTGCCAGCAGTTACCCGGACAGGTTCAGTCAGCCCCAGCATTTT
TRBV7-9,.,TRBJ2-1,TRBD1,CASSSTGEGFKFF,TGTGCCAGCAGCTCGACAGGGGAAGGTTTTAAGTTCTTC
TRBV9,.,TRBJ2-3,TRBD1,CASSQTGEPATDTQYF,TGTGCCTCCTCCCAGACAGGGGAACCAGCCACAGATACGCAGTATTTT
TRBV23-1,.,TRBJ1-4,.,CASSQPPLANEKLFF,TGCGCCAGCAGTCAACCTCCGCTCGCTAATGAAAAACTGTTTTTT
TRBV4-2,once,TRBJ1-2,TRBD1,CASSQDLTGSVYGYTF,TGTGCCAGCAGCCAAGACCTGACAGGGAGTGTATATGGCTACACCTTC
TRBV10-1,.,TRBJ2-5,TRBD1,CASSNTTLGQGAKRSETQYF,TGCGCCAGCAGTAATACGACCTTGGGACAGGGGGCCAAGAGGTCAGAGACCCAGTACTTC
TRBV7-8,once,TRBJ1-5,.,CASSRRRTGNSNQPQHF,TGTGCCAGCAGCCGTCGTAGGACGGGCAATAGCAATCAGCCCCAGCATTTT
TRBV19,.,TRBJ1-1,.,CASSTKQGTTEAFF,TGTGCCAGTAGTACTAAACAGGGAACGACTGAAGCTTTCTTT
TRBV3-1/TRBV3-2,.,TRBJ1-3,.,CASSQDRAGNTIYF,TGTGCCAGCAGCCAAGACAGGGCTGGAAACACCATATATTTT
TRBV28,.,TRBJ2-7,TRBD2,CASSRAGGGSYEQYF,TGTGCCAGCAGTAGAGCGGGAGGGGGCTCCTACGAGCAGTACTTC
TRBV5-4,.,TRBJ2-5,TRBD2,CASSFGLAGVSETQYF,TGTGCCAGCAGCTTTGGACTAGCGGGAGTCTCTGAGACCCAGTACTTC
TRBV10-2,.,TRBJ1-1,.,CASSAPPGLNTEAFF,TGCGCCAGCAGCGCCCCCCCAGGCCTGAACACTGAAGCTTTCTTT
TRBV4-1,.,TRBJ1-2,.,CASSLGPGGYTF,TGCGCCAGCAGCCTGGGCCCGGGAGGCTACACCTTC
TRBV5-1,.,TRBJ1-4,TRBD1,CASSLDPGQTNEKLFF,TGCGCCAGCAGCTTGGACCCGGGACAGACTAATGAAAAACTGTTTTTT
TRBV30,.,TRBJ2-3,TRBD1,CAWSVGGGQGVTDTQYF,TGTGCCTGGAGTGTTGGGGGAGGACAGGGGGTCACAGATACGCAGTATTTT
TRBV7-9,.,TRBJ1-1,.,CASSLWGNEMQGAFF,TGTGCCAGCAGCTTATGGGGAAATGAGATGCAGGGAGCTTTCTTT
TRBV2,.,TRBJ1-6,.,CASSEAGLSSYNSPLHF,TGTGCCAGCAGTGAAGCGGGACTGAGCTCCTATAATTCACCCCTCCACTTT
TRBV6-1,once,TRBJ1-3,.,CASSLGFSGNTIYF,TGTGCCAGCAGCCTCGGGTTCTCTGGAAACACCATATATTTT